The clone carrying this TCR beta chain was picked up many times. Its specificity is not known. The data were taken from a study of T cells in Graves' hyperthyroidism and ophthalmopathy. General study findings and limits: From stable hyperthyroidism, ophthalmopathy was separated by a 13 V-J model. Also found in blood were most expanded thyroid clonotypes above 0.001.

There were TCR beta CDR3 regions amplified from RNA transcripts. The study used the HTBI primer set for a first-round RT-PCR of the TCR CDR3. TCRdb called the multiplex PCR reads again in MiXCR, with one record for every CDR3 protein. The sample consists of 500,000 to 600,000 distinct CDR3 sequences, 16% of them appearing once. Germline CDR1 reads MDHEN; CDR2 reads SYDVKM. After removal of 3 bases from V and 9 bases from J, the junction contained 23 bases not matched to a gene. CDR3 size: 19 residues. Sequencing used blood. This receptor was taken from a woman younger than 35 with Graves' hyperthyroidism. The chain recombines TRBV28 with TRBJ2-1; 7 bases map to TRBD2. CDR3 nucleotide sequence: TGTGCCAGCAGTTTTAACACGAGGACTAGTGGAGCGTTCCTTGGTGAGCAGTTCTTC. It is translated as CASSFNTRTSGAFLGEQFF.